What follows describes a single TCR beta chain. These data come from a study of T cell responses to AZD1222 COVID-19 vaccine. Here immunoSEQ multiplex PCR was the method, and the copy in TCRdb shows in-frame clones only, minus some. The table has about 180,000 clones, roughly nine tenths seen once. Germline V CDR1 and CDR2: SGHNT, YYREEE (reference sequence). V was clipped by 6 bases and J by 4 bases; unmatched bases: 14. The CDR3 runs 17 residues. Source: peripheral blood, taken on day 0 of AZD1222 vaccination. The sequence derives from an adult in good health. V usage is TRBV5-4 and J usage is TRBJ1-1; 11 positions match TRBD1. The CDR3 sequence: CASKTRDRGNSGTEAFF. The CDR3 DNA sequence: TGTGCCAGCAAGACCCGGGACAGGGGGAATTCCGGCACTGAAGCTTTCTTT.